One and the same sample provided the 8 T cell receptor beta chains below, sequenced in a study of tumor and adjacent non-tumor tissue in lung cancer. TCRbeta libraries were built with three rounds of nested PCR, modified from ARM-PCR. TCRdb re-derived calls from the multiplex PCR reads in MiXCR, one entry per CDR3 protein. The sample has around 99,000 distinct CDR3 sequences, 50% to 70% seen once. This sample's RNA came from whole unsorted tissue. This non-tumor lung sample came from over 3 cm beyond the tumor edge. Sequenced sample: distant non-tumor lung tissue. The receptors derive from a man aged 60 to 69 with non-small cell lung cancer.

In regard to this clonotype: This sequence may be a read error, since a much larger clone differs from it by one base. This chain uses TRBV12-3 or TRBV12-4 with TRBJ2-3, with no clear D. The CDR3 length is 15 residues. V gave up 3 bases and J gave up 4 bases, with 14 bases separating them. The CDR3 nucleotides read TGTGCCAGCAGTTTGACCCTAGTGGCTGCAGATACGCAGTATTTT. Protein product: CASSLTLVAADTQYF.

With regard to this clonotype: Since the CDR3 does not end with the conserved phenylalanine or tryptophan, this likely comes from a read error. The DNA is left out, because the CDR3 cannot be placed on it with certainty; the CDR3 is given as TCRdb lists it. The chain recombines TRBV6-2 or TRBV6-3 with TRBJ2-1; the table's TRBD2 call for D was not verified on the DNA. Germline CDR1 MNHEY, CDR2 SVGEGT. Counting both end residues, the CDR3 totals 16 amino acids. CDR3 amino acids: CASSNLIIAGDNEQLL.

This clonotype was counted many times. This sequence joins TRBV5-6 and TRBJ2-2; D is ambiguous. The CDR3 totals 16 residues. Trimming removed 5 bases at V and 1 base at J, with 15 bases between. Germline assignment: CDR1 SGHDT and CDR2 YYEEEE. The CDR3 DNA reads as TGTGCCAGCAGTTCCCTGCTTGGTCAGAACACCGGGGAGCTGTTTTTT. Translation: CASSSLLGQNTGELFF.

This clonotype came up many times. V usage is TRBV4-1 and J usage is TRBJ1-1, with a tentative D call TRBD1 (5 bases). The ends were cut back, 4 bases at V and 3 bases at J, with 9 bases in the middle. Germline V CDR1 and CDR2: MGHRA, YSYEKL. The CDR3 consists of 13 residues. The DNA for the CDR3 is TGCGCCAGCAGCCTGGGAGGGGACACTGAAGCTTTCTTT. It yields the protein CASSLGGDTEAFF.

In the case of this clonotype: A much larger clonotype is one base distant, so this may be a read error. The CDR3 sequence is CAGSLVSGSLHEQYF. CDR3 nucleotides: TGTGCCGGCAGCTTAGTGAGTGGAAGCCTCCACGAGCAGTACTTC. The chain links TRBV7-8 to TRBJ2-7; no definite D call. The CDR3 extends over 15 amino acids. Germline-derived CDR1 and CDR2 are SGHVS and FQNEAQ.

Worth noting for this clonotype: Compared with germline, one end of the junction differs, possibly owing to a read error. The V gene is TRBV12-3 or TRBV12-4, the J gene TRBJ1-2; D unclear. CDR3 length equals 12 residues. The CDR3 is CASSSAKYDYTF. CDR3 bases: TGTGCCAGCAGTTCGGCGAAGTATGACTACACCTTC.

In regard to this clonotype: Compared with germline, one end of the junction differs, possibly owing to a read error. This sequence joins TRBV7-8 and TRBJ1-1, with D possibly TRBD1 on 5 matching bases. This CDR3 is built from 15 residues. Per germline, CDR1 SGHVS and CDR2 FQNEAQ. The CDR3 loop reads CTSSLLQAPNTEAFF. As DNA, the CDR3 is TGTACCAGCAGCCTCCTACAGGCTCCGAACACTGAAGCTTTCTTT.

The J gene is TRBJ2-5, the V gene TRBV4-1; 7 nucleotides line up with TRBD2. Per germline, CDR1 MGHRA and CDR2 YSYEKL. The CDR3 sequence is 16 residues long. CDR3 sequence (DNA): TGCGCTAGCTGCATCCACTACGGGACTAACAGGGAGACCCAGTACTTC. This translates into CASCIHYGTNRETQYF.